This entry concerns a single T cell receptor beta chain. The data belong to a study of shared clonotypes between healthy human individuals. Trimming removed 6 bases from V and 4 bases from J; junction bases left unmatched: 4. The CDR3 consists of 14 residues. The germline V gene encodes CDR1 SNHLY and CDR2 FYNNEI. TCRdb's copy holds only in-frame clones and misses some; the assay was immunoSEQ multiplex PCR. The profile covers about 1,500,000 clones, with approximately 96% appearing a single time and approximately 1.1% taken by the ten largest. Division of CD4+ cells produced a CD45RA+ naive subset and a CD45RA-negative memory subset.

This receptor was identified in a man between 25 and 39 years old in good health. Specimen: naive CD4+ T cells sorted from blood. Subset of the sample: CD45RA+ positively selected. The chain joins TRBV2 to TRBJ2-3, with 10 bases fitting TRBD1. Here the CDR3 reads CASRRGQGPDTQYF. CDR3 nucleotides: TGTGCCAGCAGGCGGGGACAGGGGCCAGATACGCAGTATTTT.